The 15 T cell receptor beta chains in this list originate from one sample, sequenced in a study of beta chain features in type 1 diabetes. These receptors are not linked to any known antigen. The study reverse transcribed the entire isolated RNA, so it sequenced expressed TCRB transcripts. Repertoires were generated with immunoSEQ multiplex PCR, while TCRdb's copy carries only in-frame clones and drops some. In the table there are around 250,000 clones, about a fifth of which are singletons. General observations from the study: Patients with Type 1 diabetes showed moderately but significantly shorter TCRB CDR3s in all four CD4+ subsets.

Sequencing was carried out using naive CD4+ T cells from blood. These receptors all stem from a woman in her forties with type 1 diabetes.

This clone has only a few counts. The rearrangement uses TRBV28 and TRBJ2-2; D is possibly TRBD1 (5 bases). The CDR3 is 16 residues long. From germline, CDR1 is MDHEN and CDR2 SYDVKM. V gave up 6 bases and J gave up 5 bases, with 19 bases separating them. CDR3 in amino acids: CASSPPPKGMTGELFF. The CDR3 DNA reads TGTGCCAGCAGCCCGCCCCCAAAGGGGATGACCGGGGAGCTGTTTTTT.

This clone was counted only a few times. The chain carries TRBV5-4 and TRBJ1-2, with a weak D call TRBD1 (5 bases). Germline assignment: CDR1 SGHNT and CDR2 YYREEE (reference sequence). The ends were cut back, 3 bases at V and 4 bases at J, with 16 bases in the middle. The CDR3 length is 15 residues. The CDR3 here is CASSSPSQGSYGYTF. As DNA, the CDR3 is TGTGCCAGCAGCTCCCCCAGCCAGGGTTCCTATGGCTACACCTTC.

The chain uses TRBV7-9 and TRBJ2-1; 9 bases agree with TRBD1. This CDR3 is 17 amino acids long. Germline-derived CDR1 and CDR2 are SEHNR and FQNEAQ (reference sequence). The ends lost 5 bases at V and 4 bases at J; junction bases unmatched: 12. As DNA, the CDR3 is TGTGCCAGCAGCCACCCGACAGGGGGAATCTCTTACAATGAGCAGTTCTTC. Amino acid sequence: CASSHPTGGISYNEQFF.

The genes are TRBV15 and TRBJ1-5; D is perhaps TRBD1 (6 bases). CDR3 length equals 14 residues. Germline V gene sequence: CDR1 LNHNV, CDR2 YYDKDF (reference sequence). V was cut by 0 bases and J by 8 bases, with 11 bases left in between. The CDR3 DNA is TGTGCCACCAGCAGAGATCCCAGGGGTGAGCCCCAGCATTTT. This sequence encodes CATSRDPRGEPQHF.

This clone was detected only a few times. Compared with germline, one end of the junction differs, possibly owing to a read error. This rearrangement joins TRBV29-1 to TRBJ2-3; TRBD1 aligns across 7 bases. The CDR3 covers 13 residues. The germline V gene has CDR1 SQVTM and CDR2 ANQGSEA. The CDR3 region has the DNA TGCAGCGTTACAGGGGAAAGCACAGGTACGCAGTATTTT. This encodes CSVTGESTGTQYF.

V is TRBV7-2 and J is TRBJ2-5, with no clear D. This CDR3 is 13 amino acids long. Germline loops: CDR1 SGHTA, CDR2 FQGNSA. Trimming pared 5 bases from V and 5 bases from J, leaving 12 bases between. The CDR3 loop is CASSLNRHETQYF. CDR3 DNA: TGTGCCAGCAGCCTAAATCGTCATGAGACCCAGTACTTC. Filled out from reference TRBV7-2 and TRBJ2-5, the complete variable domain reads GAGVSQSPSNKVTEKGKDVELRCDPISGHTALYWYRQSLGQGLEFLIYFQGNSAPDKSGLPSDRFSAERTGGSVSTLTIQRTQQEDSAVYLCASSLNRHETQYFGPGTRLLVL.

This sequence joins TRBV7-2 and TRBJ1-6; D is perhaps TRBD1 (6 bases). This CDR3 contains 15 residues. The germline CDR1 and CDR2 sequences are SGHTA and FQGNSA. Trimming shortened V by 6 bases and J by 7 bases, and 16 bases separated the two germline ends. CDR3 in amino acids: CASSPLTGQNSPLHF. The CDR3 DNA follows: TGTGCCAGCAGTCCTCTAACAGGGCAAAATTCACCCCTCCACTTT.

The chain has TRBV2 and TRBJ1-1; no clear D. The V and J ends lost 8 bases and 6 bases respectively, with 10 bases between them. There are 11 residues in the CDR3. The germline V gene has CDR1 SNHLY and CDR2 FYNNEI. The CDR3 region has the DNA TGTGCCAGCTCGTCCTTCGCTGAAGCTTTCTTT. Translation: CASSSFAEAFF.

This clone was seen a few times. Other DNA sequences within the sample encode an identical CDR3. This chain connects TRBV6-5 to TRBJ1-5, with 7 bases identical to TRBD1. Germline CDR1 and CDR2: MNHEY and SVGAGI. With 2 bases clipped from V and 7 bases from J, the junction kept 5 bases outside the gene matches. This CDR3 has 14 residues. CDR3: CASSYRTGEQPQHF. The CDR3 DNA follows: TGTGCCAGCAGTTACCGCACAGGGGAACAGCCCCAGCATTTT.

This clone has just a few counts. The chain carries TRBV18 and TRBJ2-7; the D gene is possibly TRBD1 (7 bases). The CDR3 covers 15 residues. CDR1 and CDR2 (germline): KGHSH, LQKENI. Between the trimmed V and J ends, which lost 0 bases and 2 bases, there was a span of 11 bases. The CDR3 region is CASSPPQGGAYEQYF. Written as DNA, the CDR3 is TGTGCCAGCTCACCACCCCAGGGGGGAGCCTACGAGCAGTACTTC.

This clone has more than one count but fewer than ten. One junction end disagrees with the germline gene, perhaps due to a read error. V is TRBV6-5 and J is TRBJ2-7; D uncertain. The V gene's germline CDR1 is MNHEY and CDR2 SVGAGI. The CDR3 consists of 12 residues. The CDR3 protein is CAISVNSYEQYF. CDR3 DNA sequence: TGTGCCATCAGTGTTAACTCCTACGAGCAGTACTTC.

The sample holds a few counts of this clone. The chain recombines TRBV28 with TRBJ2-2, with 10 bases that match TRBD2. The V gene's germline CDR1 is MDHEN and CDR2 SYDVKM. The CDR3 has 16 amino acids. With V trimmed by 7 bases and J by 3 bases, 8 bases remained unmatched. This CDR3 is CASTPGGLADTGELFF. In DNA form, the CDR3 reads TGTGCCAGCACCCCTGGAGGACTAGCGGACACCGGGGAGCTGTTTTTT.

The chain carries TRBV4-1 and TRBJ1-6; 7 positions agree with TRBD1. The CDR3 is made up of 14 amino acids. J gave up 9 bases and V 1 base, and 3 bases lay outside the gene matches. The germline V gene encodes CDR1 MGHRA and CDR2 YSYEKL. The CDR3 nucleotides read TGCGCCAGCAGCCAAGCAGGGGGACCTTCACCCCTCCACTTT. Its translation: CASSQAGGPSPLHF.

CDR3 protein: CSVEARLANYGYTF. Written as DNA, the CDR3 is TGCAGCGTTGAAGCGAGACTAGCTAACTATGGCTACACCTTC. The chain uses TRBV29-1 and TRBJ1-2; D not certain. Germline CDR1 SQVTM, CDR2 ANQGSEA. V was shortened by 1 base and J by 0 bases, with 9 bases between the two germline ends. The CDR3 length is 14 residues.

This clone occurred a few times. The chain employs TRBV30 and TRBJ1-1, with TRBD1 matching 9 bases. There are 14 residues in the CDR3. Germline lookup yields CDR1 GTSNPN and CDR2 SVGIG (reference sequence). The J segment lost 6 bases and the V segment lost 2 bases, leaving 7 bases of the junction unmatched. The CDR3 is CAWSPGQGIAEAFF. CDR3 nucleotide sequence: TGTGCCTGGAGTCCCGGACAGGGGATCGCTGAAGCTTTCTTT.